This TCR beta chain was identified in a study of memory CD4+ T cells and cytomegalovirus serostatus. Findings of the study overall: CD4+ memory repertoires contained about 40% of the roughly 150 reported CMV TCRbeta sequences.

Using immunoSEQ multiplex PCR, the repertoire was profiled, and TCRdb retains in-frame clones only, with some absent. Of roughly 50,000 clones detected, 82% appear once; the ten largest clones hold about 0.51%. A remark on this clone: The target antigen is unknown.

Single viable CD3+CD4+CD8-CD45RO+ cells were sorted as the memory CD4+ T cells. From germline, CDR1 is MDHEN and CDR2 SYDVKM. V lost 5 bases, J lost 8 bases, and 19 bases lay in between. The CDR3 has 15 residues. This sequence joins TRBV28 and TRBJ2-1; D may be TRBD2 (5 bases). Sample: memory CD4+ T cells from blood. The TCR comes from an adult in good health and CMV-seronegative. Some clones in this sample may be carry-over from other donors' samples. CDR3 in amino acids: CASSELSPGKYEQFF. CDR3 bases: TGTGCCAGCAGTGAACTTTCCCCCGGGAAGTATGAGCAGTTCTTC.